This passage covers 14 T cell receptor beta chains from one sample sequenced in a study of cytomegalovirus exposure and HLA in healthy donors. PCR primers comprised 60 Vbeta and 13 Jbeta primers. Produced via immunoSEQ multiplex PCR; TCRdb's table is partial and in-frame only. The sample carries hundreds of thousands of clones, under 80% recorded once. Specimen: PBMCs. All receptors come from a female donor in good health and CMV-seronegative.

The chain recombines TRBV6-6 with TRBJ2-1; 8 nucleotides line up with TRBD2. The germline V gene has CDR1 MNHNY and CDR2 SVGAGI (reference sequence). The J segment lost 7 bases and the V segment lost 8 bases, leaving 16 bases of the junction unmatched. This CDR3 has 16 residues. The CDR3 loop is CASEGAGRALKNEQFF. In DNA form, the CDR3 reads TGTGCCAGCGAAGGAGCCGGGAGGGCCTTGAAAAATGAGCAGTTCTTC.

The chain recombines TRBV27 with TRBJ2-5; TRBD2 matches 11 bases. The DNA end lines up better with TRBJ2-7; the J call may be wrong. The germline CDR1 and CDR2 sequences are MNHEY and SMNVEV (reference sequence). The CDR3 sequence is 13 residues long. The CDR3, as DNA: TGTGCCAGCAGTCGACTAGCGGGATTCGAGCAGTACTTC. This encodes CASSRLAGFEQYF.

The chain recombines TRBV5-1 with TRBJ2-3; no definite D call. This CDR3 comprises 14 residues. From germline, CDR1 is SGHRS and CDR2 YFSETQ. The germline V and J ends were trimmed by 2 bases and 2 bases, with 9 bases remaining between them. CDR3 nucleotide sequence: TGCGCCAGCAGCTTAACAGAGAACACAGATACGCAGTATTTT. Its translation is CASSLTENTDTQYF.

This clone was counted only a few times. This rearrangement joins TRBV7-2 to TRBJ1-1; D gene ambiguous. Germline V lookup: CDR1 SGHTA, CDR2 FQGNSA. This CDR3 contains 14 residues. V was cut by 1 base and J by 5 bases, with 11 bases left in between. The CDR3 sequence: CASSLGGRGTEAFF. The CDR3 DNA reads as TGTGCCAGCAGCTTAGGTGGCAGAGGGACTGAAGCTTTCTTT.

The chain is built from TRBV14 and TRBJ1-4; TRBD1 aligns across 7 bases. J was trimmed by 0 bases and V by 3 bases; bases with no gene match: 7. The germline V gene has CDR1 SGHDN and CDR2 FVKESK. This CDR3 has 17 residues. CDR3 in amino acids: CASSQALDRATNEKLFF. The DNA of the CDR3 is TGTGCCAGCAGCCAGGCCCTCGACAGGGCAACTAATGAAAAACTGTTTTTT.

This chain uses TRBV11-3 with TRBJ2-7; 8 nucleotides agree with TRBD1. In germline, CDR1 is SGHNT, CDR2 YENEEA. The CDR3 is 14 residues long. After removal of 5 bases from V and 3 bases from J, the junction contained 6 bases not matched to a gene. CDR3 sequence (DNA): TGTGCCAGCAGCCCTAAGGACAGGGTCTACGAGCAGTACTTC. Translated, it gives CASSPKDRVYEQYF.

This clone was seen only a few times. This chain joins TRBV7-9 and TRBJ1-5; possibly TRBD1 for D (5 bases). CDR3 length: 16 residues. Germline V gives CDR1 SEHNR, CDR2 FQNEAQ (reference sequence). V lost 6 bases, J lost 2 bases, and 17 bases lay in between. CDR3 nucleotide sequence: TGTGCCAGCAGTCGAGAATCGGGGGTAGGCAATCAGCCCCAGCATTTT. Its translation is CASSRESGVGNQPQHF.

The CDR3 bases are TGTGCCAGCAGTTCGGAGAGGTTCGAGGGGGATCAGCCCCAGCATTTT. This sequence encodes CASSSERFEGDQPQHF. The chain carries TRBV28 and TRBJ1-5; D is perhaps TRBD1 (6 bases). The CDR3 has 16 amino acids. Germline V gene lookup returns CDR1 MDHEN and CDR2 SYDVKM. Between the trimmed V and J ends, which lost 4 bases and 5 bases, there was a span of 18 bases.

The rearrangement uses TRBV4-1 and TRBJ2-7, with D tentatively TRBD1 (6 bases). CDR1 MGHRA and CDR2 YSYEKL come from the germline V gene. The CDR3 spans 14 residues. Deletions cut 1 base from V and 4 bases from J, with 11 bases between. CDR3 in amino acids: CASSQGQVQYEQYF. The CDR3 DNA follows: TGCGCCAGCAGCCAAGGACAGGTGCAATACGAGCAGTACTTC.

This clone was seen a handful of times. The rearrangement uses TRBV19 and TRBJ2-2; 8 bases map to TRBD2. This CDR3 has 15 residues. Looked up from germline, CDR1 is LNHDA and CDR2 is SQIVND (reference sequence). Germline trimming cut 4 bases from V and 6 bases from J; bases unmatched to any gene: 7. The CDR3 sequence is CASSTSGGSSGELFF. CDR3 DNA: TGTGCCAGTAGTACCTCGGGAGGGAGTTCCGGGGAGCTGTTTTTT.

J is TRBJ1-2 and V is TRBV7-4; 9 nucleotides line up with TRBD1. This CDR3 has 14 amino acids. The V and J ends lost 2 bases and 8 bases, in that order; junction bases with no gene match: 6. Germline V gene sequence: CDR1 SGHVT, CDR2 SQSDAQ. CDR3 DNA: TGTGCCAGCAGCTTACCGGACAGGGGAGGCGGCTACACCTTC. Translating gives CASSLPDRGGGYTF.

The rearrangement joins TRBV29-1 to TRBJ2-1; 9 positions match TRBD2. Germline values: CDR1 SQVTM, CDR2 ANQGSEA. The V and J ends lost 1 base and 7 bases, in that order; junction bases with no gene match: 11. The CDR3 runs to 16 residues. In DNA, the CDR3 is TGCAGCGTTGAAGTTCTTCGAGCGGGAGGCTGGAATGAGCAGTTCTTC. Its translation: CSVEVLRAGGWNEQFF.

Written as DNA, the CDR3 is TGTGCCAGCACCCTGGGGGGATCTCTTCCCGAGCAGTACTTC. Amino acids: CASTLGGSLPEQYF. This rearrangement joins TRBV28 to TRBJ2-7; the D gene is possibly TRBD2 (6 bases). The CDR3 consists of 14 residues. Germline loops: CDR1 MDHEN, CDR2 SYDVKM. Trimming took off 7 bases at V and 6 bases at J, with 19 bases between the two ends.

The rearrangement links TRBV11-2 to TRBJ2-7, with TRBD1 matching over 12 bases. Germline V gene sequence: CDR1 SGHAT, CDR2 FQNNGV. CDR3 length: 16 residues. Trimming removed 4 bases from V and 4 bases from J; junction bases left unmatched: 8. CDR3 sequence: CASSSPGTGGLYEQYF. CDR3 nucleotide sequence: TGTGCCAGCAGCTCCCCGGGGACAGGGGGCCTATACGAGCAGTACTTC.